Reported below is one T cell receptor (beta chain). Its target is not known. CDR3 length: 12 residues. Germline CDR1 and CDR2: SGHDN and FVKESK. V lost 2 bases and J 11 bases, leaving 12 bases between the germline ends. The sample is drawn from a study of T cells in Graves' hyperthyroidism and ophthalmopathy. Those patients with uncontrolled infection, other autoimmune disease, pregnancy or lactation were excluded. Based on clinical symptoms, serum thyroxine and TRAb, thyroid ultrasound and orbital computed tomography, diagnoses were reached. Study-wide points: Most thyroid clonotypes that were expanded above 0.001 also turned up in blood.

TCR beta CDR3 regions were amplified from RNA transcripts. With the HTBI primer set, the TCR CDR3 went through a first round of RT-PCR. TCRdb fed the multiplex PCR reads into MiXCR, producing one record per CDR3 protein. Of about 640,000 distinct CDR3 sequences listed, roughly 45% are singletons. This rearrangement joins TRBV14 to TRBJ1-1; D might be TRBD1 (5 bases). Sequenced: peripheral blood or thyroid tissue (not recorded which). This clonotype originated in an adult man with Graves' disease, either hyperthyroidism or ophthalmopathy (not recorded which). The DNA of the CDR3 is TGTGCCAGCAGCCAAAACAGGCGGGTGGCTTTCTTT. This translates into CASSQNRRVAFF.